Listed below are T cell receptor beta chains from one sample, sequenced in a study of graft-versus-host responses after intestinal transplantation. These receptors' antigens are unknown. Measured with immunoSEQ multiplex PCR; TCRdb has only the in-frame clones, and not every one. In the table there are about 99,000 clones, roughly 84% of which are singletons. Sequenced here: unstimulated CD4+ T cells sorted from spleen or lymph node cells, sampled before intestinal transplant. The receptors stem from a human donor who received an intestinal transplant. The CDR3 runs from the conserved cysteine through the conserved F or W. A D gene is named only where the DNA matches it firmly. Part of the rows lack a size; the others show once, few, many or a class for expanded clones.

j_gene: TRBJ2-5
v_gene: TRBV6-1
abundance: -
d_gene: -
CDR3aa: CASFAGPGRTQYF
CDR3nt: TGTGCCAGCTTTGCAGGTCCGGGTCGAACCCAGTACTTC

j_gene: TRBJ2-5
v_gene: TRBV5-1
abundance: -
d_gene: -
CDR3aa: CASSSLPPLPDFQETQYF
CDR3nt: TGCGCCAGCAGCTCCCTACCCCCCCTGCCGGATTTCCAAGAGACCCAGTACTTC

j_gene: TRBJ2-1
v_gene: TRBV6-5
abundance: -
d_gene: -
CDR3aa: CASSRAWGLGNEQFF
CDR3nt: TGTGCCAGCAGTCGTGCTTGGGGGCTAGGGAATGAGCAGTTCTTC

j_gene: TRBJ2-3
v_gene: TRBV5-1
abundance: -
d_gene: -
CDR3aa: CASSLSGDSRTDTQYF
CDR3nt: TGCGCCAGCAGCTTGTCCGGGGACTCTCGCACAGATACGCAGTATTTT

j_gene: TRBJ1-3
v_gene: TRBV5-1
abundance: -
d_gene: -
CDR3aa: CASSQDGVSGNTIYF
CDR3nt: TGCGCCAGCAGCCAAGACGGGGTATCTGGAAACACCATATATTTT

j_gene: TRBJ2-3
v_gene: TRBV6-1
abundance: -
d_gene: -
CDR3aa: CASNLLLRAPDTQYF
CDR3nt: TGTGCCAGCAACCTTCTGCTCAGGGCACCAGATACGCAGTATTTT

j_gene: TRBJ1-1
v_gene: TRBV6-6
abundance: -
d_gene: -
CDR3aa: CASRPEGFEAFF
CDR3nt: TGTGCCAGCAGACCCGAGGGATTTGAAGCTTTCTTT

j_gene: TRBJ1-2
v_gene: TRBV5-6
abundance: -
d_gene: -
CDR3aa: CASSLAANYGYTF
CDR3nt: TGTGCCAGCAGCTTGGCAGCTAACTATGGCTACACCTTC

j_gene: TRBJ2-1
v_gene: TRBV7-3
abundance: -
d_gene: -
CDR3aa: CASSLRRAENHEQFF
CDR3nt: TGTGCCAGCAGCCTCCGGAGGGCCGAAAACCATGAGCAGTTCTTC

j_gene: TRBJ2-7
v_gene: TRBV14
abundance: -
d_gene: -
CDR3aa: CASSQDTAGAYEQYF
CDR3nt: TGTGCCAGCAGCCAAGATACAGCAGGGGCCTACGAGCAGTACTTC

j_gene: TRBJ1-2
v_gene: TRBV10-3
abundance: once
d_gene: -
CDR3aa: CAIRRDPGRDNGYTF
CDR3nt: TGTGCCATCAGGCGGGACCCGGGACGAGATAATGGCTACACCTTC